This T cell receptor beta chain was sequenced in a study of T cells in narcolepsy. V lost 5 bases and J 5 bases, leaving 12 bases between the germline ends. Germline assignment: CDR1 SGHNT and CDR2 YENEEA. The length of the CDR3 is 13 residues. Measured with immunoSEQ multiplex PCR; TCRdb has only the in-frame clones, and not every one. Found here are 30,000 to 45,000 clones, approximately 86% of them singletons; the top ten hold roughly 1.7%. The chain combines TRBV11-3 with TRBJ2-5; D unresolved. The sequenced sample consisted of CD45RA- memory CD4+ T cells from PBMCs. The clonotype originates from a human donor with narcolepsy. CDR3 nucleotides: TGTGCCAGCAGCGAAGTGGGGTGGGAGACCCAGTACTTC. Translated, it gives CASSEVGWETQYF.